This entry lists 6 T cell receptor beta chains sequenced from one sample in a study of blood T cells in healthy people across ages. Primed by a sample-barcoded 5' primer and a J-beta primer mix, a second PCR proceeded for 7 to 11 cycles. Each CDR3 protein is one row after TCRdb ran MiXCR on the 5' RACE reads. The table lists 920,000 or so distinct CDR3 sequences, 45% of them singletons. Sequences were obtained from blood. These receptor sequences come from a woman aged 55 to 70 in good health.

This clonotype appeared many times. The J gene is TRBJ2-3, the V gene TRBV29-1; D gene uncertain. The V and J ends lost 3 bases and 1 base respectively, with 5 bases between them. CDR1 and CDR2 from the germline V gene are SQVTM and ANQGSEA. This CDR3 comprises 12 residues. The CDR3 loop reads CSVDPGTDTQYF. In nucleotides, the CDR3 is TGCAGCGTTGATCCAGGCACAGATACGCAGTATTTT.

V gene TRBV11-3 combines with J gene TRBJ2-1; TRBD2 agrees at 15 bases. CDR3 length: 17 residues. Germline-derived CDR1 and CDR2 are SGHNT and YENEEA. The J segment lost 7 bases and the V segment lost 5 bases, leaving 9 bases of the junction unmatched. In DNA, the CDR3 is TGTGCCAGCAGCCCCCAGGGACTAGCGGGAGGTTTAAATGAGCAGTTCTTC. Its protein is CASSPQGLAGGLNEQFF.

This clonotype was counted a single time. J is TRBJ2-1 and V is TRBV3-1; 7 bases are a match to TRBD2. The last part of the DNA fits TRBJ2-7 better; the J call may be wrong. The CDR3 is made up of 16 amino acids. Germline lookup yields CDR1 LGHDT and CDR2 YNNKEL (reference sequence). The CDR3 is CASSPRSGVGVGEQYF. CDR3 nucleotide sequence: TGTGCCAGCAGCCCCCGAAGCGGGGTGGGGGTGGGTGAGCAGTACTTC.

This chain links TRBV27 with TRBJ2-5; the D is unclear. The CDR3 is made up of 12 amino acids. Germline CDR1 MNHEY, CDR2 SMNVEV (reference sequence). The V end was cut by 6 bases, the J end by 5 bases, with 10 bases between. The chain's CDR3 is CASSVMGETQYF. The CDR3 region has the DNA TGTGCCAGCAGCGTCATGGGGGAGACCCAGTACTTC.

The V call is TRBV7-3, the J call TRBJ2-5; TRBD2 matches at 13 bases. The V gene's germline CDR1 is SGHTA and CDR2 FQGTGA. The CDR3 loop spans 17 amino acids. V shed 0 bases and J 11 bases; nucleotides not matched to a gene: 12. DNA of the CDR3: TGTGCCAGCAGCTTAACCCCGACTAGCGGGAGGAGAGATGAGCAGTACTTC. This encodes CASSLTPTSGRRDEQYF. Full variable domain (rest looked up from reference TRBV7-3 and TRBJ2-5): GAGVSQTPSNKVTEKGKYVELRCDPISGHTALYWYRQSLGQGPEFLIYFQGTGAADDSGLPNDRFFAVRPEGSVSTLKIQRTERGDSAVYLCASSLTPTSGRRDEQYFGPGTRLLVL.

V is TRBV6-5 and J is TRBJ2-5; D unresolved. Germline CDR1 is MNHEY and CDR2 is SVGAGI. Trimming removed 8 bases at V and 11 bases at J, with 15 bases between. The CDR3 consists of 11 residues. The CDR3 loop is CASVYRNEQYF. In DNA, the CDR3 is TGTGCCAGCGTTTACCGGAATGAGCAGTACTTC.